Here is one TCR beta chain with its context. The table lists this clonotype with a few counts. The antigen it binds to is not known. Per-base qualities were not stored, and no clone one base away is much larger. The CDR3, from cysteine to phenylalanine, totals 18 residues. Left in the record is the CDR3 DNA by itself, 54 bases read in frame from the first base. For CDR1 and CDR2, the germline V gene lists SGHTA and FQGNSA. Trimmed from V: 1 base; trimmed from J: 0 bases; junction bases lacking a gene match: 7. Libraries came from 5' RACE. This sample was sequenced with an Illumina HiSeq 2500. A second about 7 to 12 cycle PCR used a sample-barcoded 5' primer and a J-beta primer mix. A unique molecular identifier was introduced onto each TCR beta cDNA molecule by a template-switch 5' adaptor carrying 12 random nucleotides. At least 2.5 million CDR3-containing paired-end reads were obtained from each sample. First-strand cDNA was synthesized from all RNA with the Mint cDNA synthesis kit, primed by a TRBC-specific oligonucleotide. Following uracil-DNA glycosylase treatment, all cDNA underwent a first 18-cycle PCR with the universal primers M1SS and BC2_uni_R. As for the original processing: Normalization of each sample was performed by random selection of 1 million high-quality reads, each carrying a distinct molecular identifier. Instead of being binned into consensus sequences, reads with shared molecular identifiers were discarded. MiTCR, set to a Q25 quality threshold and the strictest error-elimination algorithm, was used for CDR3 identification, clonotype clustering and error correction. Lower-bound total TCR beta diversity was estimated with a nonparametric unseen species model using Euler transformation. In-frame beta chains were kept once TCRdb had trimmed the public reads at Q25 with fastp and called clones with MiXCR. Here each entry gathers all rows of one CDR3 protein and keeps the most common genes and DNA. These V and J calls are TCRdb output, not the study's own analysis. Present in this sample are hundreds of thousands of distinct CDR3 sequences, approximately 40% of which were seen just once. Clones ranked in the top ten supply 30% of the sample.

This sample is part of a study of blood T cells in healthy people across ages (dated by TCRdb to 2013 to 2016). Background for the entire study: In model experiments, roughly one uniquely barcoded TCR beta cDNA molecule per two T cells was captured by template switching. The donors were divided into four age groups: young (average approximately 17 years), middle-aged (approximately 41), aged (62) and long-lived (roughly 82). Using the same blood draw, the study looked at two additional independent replicas of 1 million unique cDNA reads for two donors, one aged 18 to 29 and the other aged 80 or older. To avoid experimental bias, donors of different ages were randomly spread across the sequencing lanes. To track age-related changes in TCR beta repertoire diversity, the study relied on deep sequencing normalized with unique cDNA molecular identifiers.

Overall study results and their limits: Estimates of total diversity based on one million sequenced T cells were regarded as lower bounds and as underestimates. The percentage of naive T cells measured by flow cytometry correlated strongly with observed TCR beta diversity. Because the CMV infection status of the donors was unknown, age-related changes in expanded clonotypes may potentially have been confounded. Because profiling used bulk unsorted PBMCs, naive and antigen-experienced compartments could not be compared conclusively. The long-lived group showed more naive CD4+ T cells, fewer expanded clones and increased TCR diversity than the aged group, suggesting age selection. Observed TCR beta diversity per million T cells fell roughly linearly with age, and a significant reduction was already apparent by age roughly 41.

Systemically healthy Caucasian individuals from Russia, 35 to 50 in total and aged roughly 6 to 100 years, were included as donors. Each donor gave ten milliliters of peripheral blood, collected into EDTA-treated Vacutainer tubes. PBMCs were isolated by Ficoll-Paque density-gradient centrifugation, with at least 7 million obtained per sample. Total RNA, at least 5 micrograms per sample, was extracted from PBMCs with Trizol reagent. The percentages of naive CD45RAhigh/CD27high T cells were determined by flow cytometry on a PBMC aliquot from every donor. The chain is encoded by TRBV7-2 joined to TRBJ2-3, and 10 junctional nucleotides match TRBD2. The material sequenced was blood. The receptor was derived from a man at least 80 years old in good health. Here is the DNA: TGTGCCAGCAGCTTAGTGTCACTAGCGGGGACTAGCACAGATACGCAGTATTTT. Its product reads: CASSLVSLAGTSTDTQYF.